Each of the 26 T cell receptor beta chains below was sequenced from the same sample in a study of blood T cell repertoires in COVID-19. Assay used: immunoSEQ multiplex PCR; TCRdb lists only in-frame clones, some missing. Among 160,000 or so clones listed, approximately 85% were seen once. The source material was peripheral blood. These receptor sequences come from a woman in her sixties or seventies with COVID-19, enrolled during active disease.

The chain has TRBV5-6 and TRBJ2-1; TRBD2 aligns across 8 bases. V was clipped by 3 bases and J by 5 bases; unmatched bases: 10. In germline, CDR1 is SGHDT, CDR2 YYEEEE. The CDR3 extends over 16 amino acids. This CDR3 is CASSWAGTRLDNEQFF. The CDR3 nucleotides read TGTGCCAGCAGCTGGGCCGGGACTAGATTAGACAATGAGCAGTTCTTC.

The genes are TRBV5-5 and TRBJ2-7, with TRBD2 as a possible D gene (5 bases). CDR1 is SGHKS and CDR2 is YYEKEE in the germline V gene (reference sequence). V gave up 0 bases and J gave up 6 bases, with 16 bases separating them. The CDR3 contains 15 residues. This chain's CDR3 is CASSLGYGGGGEQYV. The CDR3 bases are TGTGCCAGCAGCTTGGGTTATGGAGGTGGCGGCGAGCAGTACGTC.

The chain has TRBV4-3 and TRBJ2-3, with a weak D call TRBD2 (5 bases). Trimming removed 0 bases from V and 2 bases from J, with 9 bases in between. The CDR3 sequence is 15 residues long. In germline, CDR1 is LGHNA, CDR2 YSLEER. The CDR3 coding sequence is TGCGCCAGCAGCCAAGAATTGCGGGTCACAGATACGCAGTATTTT. This translates into CASSQELRVTDTQYF.

The chain uses TRBV6-1 and TRBJ2-1; 10 bases line up with TRBD2. Germline CDR1 reads MNHNS; CDR2 reads SASEGT. J lost 9 bases, V lost 10 bases, and 12 bases had no gene match. The CDR3 length is 14 residues. CDR3 region: CATQGGSGRSEQFF. The CDR3 DNA is TGTGCCACCCAAGGGGGTAGCGGGAGGTCTGAGCAGTTCTTC.

The CDR3 loop reads CASSLPGTGVRKGGYTF. The CDR3, as DNA: TGTGCCAGCAGTTTACCCGGGACAGGGGTAAGAAAGGGTGGCTACACCTTC. The genes are TRBV28 and TRBJ1-2, with TRBD1 identical over 10 bases. V was clipped by 2 bases and J by 7 bases; unmatched bases: 13. This CDR3 is 17 amino acids long. CDR1 is MDHEN, CDR2 SYDVKM, per germline.

This sequence joins TRBV28 and TRBJ1-4; TRBD1 agrees at 8 bases. Trimming took 6 bases from V and 5 from J; bases not matched to a gene: 8. The CDR3 is made up of 15 amino acids. The V gene's germline CDR1 is MDHEN and CDR2 SYDVKM. The CDR3 reads CASSIPGQDNEKLFF. The CDR3, as DNA: TGTGCCAGCAGCATACCGGGACAGGACAATGAAAAACTGTTTTTT.

The rearrangement links TRBV18 to TRBJ2-6; tentative D call: TRBD1 (5 bases). V was cut by 3 bases and J by 0 bases, with 12 bases left in between. This CDR3 contains 17 residues. Germline V gene data show CDR1 as KGHSH and CDR2 as LQKENI. The CDR3 DNA reads TGTGCCAGCTCACCCCTGACAGTTAGCTCTGGGGCCAACGTCCTGACTTTC. This translates into CASSPLTVSSGANVLTF.

V is TRBV7-8 and J is TRBJ1-2, with a weak D call TRBD1 (6 bases). This CDR3 contains 14 residues. Between the trimmed V and J ends, which lost 1 base and 7 bases, there was a span of 13 bases. The germline gives CDR1 SGHVS, CDR2 FQNEAQ. CDR3 DNA: TGTGCCAGCAGCTTAGTGCGGGGGGGCGGTGGCTACACCTTC. It is translated as CASSLVRGGGGYTF.

The rearrangement joins TRBV19 to TRBJ1-4; 8 bases map to TRBD1. This CDR3 region has 15 residues. Germline trimming cut 5 bases from V and 7 bases from J; bases unmatched to any gene: 9. The germline V gene has CDR1 LNHDA and CDR2 SQIVND (reference sequence). The CDR3 coding sequence is TGTGCCAGTAGTTCACGACAGGGGCTGGGTGAAAAACTGTTTTTT. Translated, it gives CASSSRQGLGEKLFF.

This clone appeared a single time. The genes are TRBV20-1 and TRBJ2-5, with D possibly matching TRBD2 (5 bases). Germline assignment: CDR1 DFQATT and CDR2 SNEGSKA (reference sequence). The CDR3 is 12 residues long. Deletions cut 3 bases from V and 7 bases from J, with 12 bases between. CDR3 protein: CSASVGEGTQYF. CDR3 sequence (DNA): TGCAGTGCTAGTGTCGGGGAAGGGACCCAGTACTTC.

This chain links TRBV30 with TRBJ2-1, with TRBD2 matching 7 bases. The CDR3 has 14 amino acids. Germline trimming cut 3 bases from V and 4 bases from J; bases unmatched to any gene: 6. Germline CDR1 is GTSNPN and CDR2 is SVGIG (reference sequence). The CDR3 DNA sequence: TGTGCCTGGAGCAGATCGGGGGGTTACAATGAGCAGTTCTTC. Protein product: CAWSRSGGYNEQFF.

This clone was observed many times. V usage is TRBV28 and J usage is TRBJ2-4; TRBD2 might be the D (6 bases). CDR1 MDHEN and CDR2 SYDVKM come from the germline V gene. The V end lost 3 bases, the J end lost 6 bases, and 12 bases lay between the germline ends. CDR3 size: 14 residues. CDR3 nucleotides: TGTGCCAGCAGTTTCCTCTCCGGGGGAAACATTCAGTACTTC. Translated: CASSFLSGGNIQYF. Variable domain in full (rest from reference TRBV28 and TRBJ2-4): DVKVTQSSRYLVKRTGEKVFLECVQDMDHENMFWYRQDPGLGLRLIYFSYDVKMKEKGDIPEGYSVSREKKERFSLILESASTNQTSMYLCASSFLSGGNIQYFGAGTRLSVL.

The chain couples TRBV2 to TRBJ2-3; D perhaps matches TRBD2 (5 bases). Germline values: CDR1 SNHLY, CDR2 FYNNEI. Trimming removed 5 bases from V and 0 bases from J, with 6 bases in between. The CDR3 has 13 residues. The CDR3 DNA reads as TGTGCCAGCAGTCGGGAAAGCACAGATACGCAGTATTTT. Translation gives CASSRESTDTQYF.

This clone was observed a few times. The chain is built from TRBV5-1 and TRBJ2-3; D might be TRBD1 (6 bases). Germline loops: CDR1 SGHRS, CDR2 YFSETQ. The V and J ends lost 2 bases and 2 bases respectively, with 15 bases between them. This CDR3 has 16 amino acids. The CDR3 loop reads CASSFTGLIPTDTQYF. Here the CDR3 DNA reads TGCGCCAGCAGCTTTACAGGGCTTATACCCACAGATACGCAGTATTTT.

The chain links TRBV2 to TRBJ1-4; D is ambiguous. Germline lookup yields CDR1 SNHLY and CDR2 FYNNEI. This CDR3 is built from 14 residues. Deletions cut 8 bases from V and 4 bases from J, with 14 bases between. CDR3 sequence reads: CASAAAYGNEKLFF. For the CDR3, the DNA is TGTGCCAGCGCCGCGGCCTACGGTAATGAAAAACTGTTTTTT.

This sequence joins TRBV27 and TRBJ1-5; maybe TRBD1 (6 bases). Germline values: CDR1 MNHEY, CDR2 SMNVEV (reference sequence). Trimming took off 2 bases at V and 1 base at J, with 6 bases between the two ends. The CDR3 totals 14 residues. CDR3 DNA sequence: TGTGCCAGCAGTTTAGGACAGAGCAATCAGCCCCAGCATTTT. Translated: CASSLGQSNQPQHF.

The rearrangement joins TRBV28 to TRBJ2-7; D not certain. The V end lost 10 bases, the J end lost 0 bases, and 22 bases lay between the germline ends. The CDR3 sequence is 16 residues long. Germline CDR1 MDHEN, CDR2 SYDVKM. The CDR3 here is CATSSLSGSSSYEQYF. The CDR3 DNA is TGTGCCACTTCTAGTCTGTCGGGTTCGAGCTCCTACGAGCAGTACTTC.

The rearrangement joins TRBV30 to TRBJ2-4; 7 bases agree with TRBD1. The CDR3 length is 12 residues. J gave up 3 bases and V 6 bases, and 2 bases lay outside the gene matches. The germline V gene encodes CDR1 GTSNPN and CDR2 SVGIG (reference sequence). The CDR3 DNA reads as TGTGCCTGTGACAGGGTCAAAAACATTCAGTACTTC. Amino acid sequence: CACDRVKNIQYF.

The chain carries TRBV3-1 (or the pseudogene TRBV3-2) and TRBJ1-2; 7 bases align to TRBD1. This CDR3 has 15 amino acids. CDR1 is LGHDT, CDR2 YNNKEL, per germline (reference sequence). The V segment lost 2 bases and the J segment 3 bases; nucleotides outside the gene matches: 6. Written as DNA, the CDR3 is TGTGCCAGCAGCCAAAATTTTGGGACAGACTATGGCTACACCTTC. Translated: CASSQNFGTDYGYTF.

The chain recombines TRBV6-1 with TRBJ2-3; TRBD2 agrees at 9 bases. The CDR3 has 18 residues. Per the germline V gene, CDR1 is MNHNS and CDR2 is SASEGT. J gave up 2 bases and V 4 bases, and 13 bases lay outside the gene matches. The CDR3 region has the DNA TGTGCCAGCAGTGCCCTTAGCGGGGGCCCGGCCTACACAGATACGCAGTATTTT. It specifies CASSALSGGPAYTDTQYF.

V and J are TRBV14 and TRBJ1-1; tentatively, D is TRBD1 (6 bases). The germline V gene has CDR1 SGHDN and CDR2 FVKESK. This CDR3 has 14 amino acids. V gave up 3 bases and J gave up 7 bases, with 15 bases separating them. CDR3 sequence: CASSHQAQGGEAFF. The CDR3 nucleotides are TGTGCCAGCAGCCACCAGGCACAGGGCGGTGAAGCTTTCTTT.

This chain uses TRBV19 with TRBJ2-2; the match to TRBD1 covers 9 bases. The junction had 7 bases not matched to a gene; V was cut back by 6 bases and J by 2 bases. Germline V CDR1 and CDR2: LNHDA, SQIVND (reference sequence). The CDR3 has 16 residues. CDR3 nucleotides: TGTGCCAGTAGGCCTAGGGGACAGGGAAACACCGGGGAGCTGTTTTTT. Its translation: CASRPRGQGNTGELFF.

The chain has TRBV10-2 and TRBJ2-1, with TRBD2 matching over 11 bases. Germline V gene sequence: CDR1 WSHSY, CDR2 SAAADI. Trimming at V came to 7 bases and at J to 5 bases, leaving 16 bases not matched to a gene. The CDR3 spans 18 residues. CDR3 amino acids: CASMTGPSGRFRDNEQFF. Here the CDR3 DNA reads TGCGCCAGCATGACAGGTCCTAGCGGGAGGTTTCGGGACAATGAGCAGTTCTTC.

The V call is TRBV29-1, the J call TRBJ1-1; D call uncertain. V was pared by 2 bases and J by 2 bases, with 15 bases between. Germline CDR1 and CDR2: SQVTM and ANQGSEA. The CDR3 contains 15 residues. CDR3 region: CSVETAEGPNTEAFF. The DNA of the CDR3 is TGCAGCGTTGAAACGGCGGAGGGCCCAAACACTGAAGCTTTCTTT.

The chain links TRBV6-4 to TRBJ1-5; D remains unclear. Germline V gives CDR1 MRHNA, CDR2 SNTAGT. The germline V and J ends were trimmed by 3 bases and 5 bases, with 8 bases remaining between them. This CDR3 spans 13 amino acids. DNA of the CDR3: TGTGCCAGCAGTGATGCCCGGGATCAGCCCCAGCATTTT. Translated: CASSDARDQPQHF.

The CDR3 reads CASKGASNTGELFF. CDR3 nucleotides: TGCGCCAGCAAAGGGGCTTCGAACACCGGGGAGCTGTTTTTT. The chain has TRBV5-1 and TRBJ2-2, with D possibly being TRBD1 (5 bases). Germline loops: CDR1 SGHRS, CDR2 YFSETQ. Trimming took off 6 bases at V and 0 bases at J, with 9 bases between the two ends. The CDR3 has 14 amino acids.